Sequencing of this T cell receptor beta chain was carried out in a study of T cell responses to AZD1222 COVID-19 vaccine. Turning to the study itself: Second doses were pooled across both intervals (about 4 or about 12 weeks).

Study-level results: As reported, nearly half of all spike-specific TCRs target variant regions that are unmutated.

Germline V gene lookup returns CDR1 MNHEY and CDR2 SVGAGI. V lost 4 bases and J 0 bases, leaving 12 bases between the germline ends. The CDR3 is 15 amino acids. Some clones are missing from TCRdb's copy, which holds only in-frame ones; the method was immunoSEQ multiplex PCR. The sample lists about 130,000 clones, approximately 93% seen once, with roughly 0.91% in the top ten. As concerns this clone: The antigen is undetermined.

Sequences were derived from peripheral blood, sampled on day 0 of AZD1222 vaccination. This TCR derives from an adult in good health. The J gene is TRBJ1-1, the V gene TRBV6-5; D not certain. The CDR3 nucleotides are TGTGCCAGCAGTTTCCTTAGGGAGATGAACACTGAAGCTTTCTTT. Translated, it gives CASSFLREMNTEAFF.